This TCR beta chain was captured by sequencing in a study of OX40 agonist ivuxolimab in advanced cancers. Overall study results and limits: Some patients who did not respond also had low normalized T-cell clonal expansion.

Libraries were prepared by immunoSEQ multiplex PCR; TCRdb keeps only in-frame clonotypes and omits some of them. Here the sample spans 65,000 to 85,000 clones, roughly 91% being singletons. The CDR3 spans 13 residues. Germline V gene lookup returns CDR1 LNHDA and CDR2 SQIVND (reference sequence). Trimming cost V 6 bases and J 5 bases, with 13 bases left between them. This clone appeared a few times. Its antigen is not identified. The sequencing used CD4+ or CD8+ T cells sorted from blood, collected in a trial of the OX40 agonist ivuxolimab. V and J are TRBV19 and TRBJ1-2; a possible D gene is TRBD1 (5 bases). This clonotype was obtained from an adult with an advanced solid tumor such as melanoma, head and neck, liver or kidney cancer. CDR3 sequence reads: CASSWTSLYGYTF. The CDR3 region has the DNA TGTGCCAGTAGCTGGACAAGCCTTTATGGCTACACCTTC.